This T cell receptor (beta chain) stems from a study of T cells of healthy individuals. Per germline, CDR1 MNHEY and CDR2 SVGAGI. CDR3 length: 11 amino acids. V dropped 8 bases and J dropped 7 bases, with 11 bases sitting between them. In its sample, this clonotype was seen many times. Each CDR3 protein is one row after TCRdb ran MiXCR on the 5' RACE reads. Seen here are about 53,000 distinct CDR3 sequences, roughly 15% observed once, and the top ten hold around 15%. V is TRBV6-5 and J is TRBJ1-2; D not certain. This TCR was sampled from a human donor in good health. CDR3 sequence (DNA): TGTGCCAGCGCGGGAAGGGCTGGCTACACCTTC. Encoded protein: CASAGRAGYTF.